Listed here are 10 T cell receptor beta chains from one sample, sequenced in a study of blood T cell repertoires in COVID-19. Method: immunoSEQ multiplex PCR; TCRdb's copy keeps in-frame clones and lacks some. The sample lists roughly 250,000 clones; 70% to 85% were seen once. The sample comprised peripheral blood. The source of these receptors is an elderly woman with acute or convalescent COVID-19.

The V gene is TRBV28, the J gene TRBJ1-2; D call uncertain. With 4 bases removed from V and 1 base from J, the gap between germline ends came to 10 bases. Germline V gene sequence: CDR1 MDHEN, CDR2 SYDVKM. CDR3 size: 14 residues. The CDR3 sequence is CASSSRRVNYGYTF. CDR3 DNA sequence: TGTGCCAGCAGTTCACGGAGGGTTAACTATGGCTACACCTTC.

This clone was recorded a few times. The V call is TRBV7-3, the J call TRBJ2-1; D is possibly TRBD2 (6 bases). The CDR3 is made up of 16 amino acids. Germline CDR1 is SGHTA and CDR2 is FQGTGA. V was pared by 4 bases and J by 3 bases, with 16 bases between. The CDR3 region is CASSSGTGILYNEQFF. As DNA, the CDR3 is TGTGCCAGCAGCTCTGGGACTGGCATCCTCTACAATGAGCAGTTCTTC.

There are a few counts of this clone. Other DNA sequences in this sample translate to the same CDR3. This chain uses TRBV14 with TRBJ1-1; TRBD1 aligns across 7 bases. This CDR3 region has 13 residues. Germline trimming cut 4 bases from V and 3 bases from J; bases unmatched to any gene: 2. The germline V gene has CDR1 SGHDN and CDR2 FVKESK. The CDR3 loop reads CASSLQGYTEAFF. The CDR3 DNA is TGTGCCAGCAGCCTACAGGGGTACACTGAAGCTTTCTTT.

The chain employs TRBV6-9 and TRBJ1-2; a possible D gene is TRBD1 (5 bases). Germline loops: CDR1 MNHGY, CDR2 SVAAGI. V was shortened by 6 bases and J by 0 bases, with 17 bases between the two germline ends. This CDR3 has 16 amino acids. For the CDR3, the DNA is TGTGCCAGCAGGCAAGAGGGGACTCCAGCTAACTATGGCTACACCTTC. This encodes CASRQEGTPANYGYTF.

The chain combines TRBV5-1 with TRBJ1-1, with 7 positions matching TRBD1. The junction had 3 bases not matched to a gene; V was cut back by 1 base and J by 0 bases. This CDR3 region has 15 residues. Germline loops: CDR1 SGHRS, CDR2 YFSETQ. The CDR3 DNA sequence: TGCGCCAGCAGCTTGCGGACAGGCTTGAACACTGAAGCTTTCTTT. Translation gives CASSLRTGLNTEAFF.

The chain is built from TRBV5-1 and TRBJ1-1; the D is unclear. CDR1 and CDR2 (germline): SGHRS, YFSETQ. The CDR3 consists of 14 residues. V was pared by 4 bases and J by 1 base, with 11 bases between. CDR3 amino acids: CASSPTVSNTEAFF. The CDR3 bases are TGCGCCAGCAGCCCTACCGTTTCGAACACTGAAGCTTTCTTT.

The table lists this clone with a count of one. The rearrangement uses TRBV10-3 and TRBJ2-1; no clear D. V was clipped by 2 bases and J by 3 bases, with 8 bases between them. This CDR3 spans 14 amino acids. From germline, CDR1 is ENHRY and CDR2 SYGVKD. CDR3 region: CAISENWSYNEQFF. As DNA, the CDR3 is TGTGCCATCAGTGAGAACTGGAGCTACAATGAGCAGTTCTTC.

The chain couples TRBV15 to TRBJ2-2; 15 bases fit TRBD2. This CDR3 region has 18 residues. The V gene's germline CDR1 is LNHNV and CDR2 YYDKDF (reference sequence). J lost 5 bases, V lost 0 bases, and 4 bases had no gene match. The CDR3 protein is CATSREGTSGRKTGELFF. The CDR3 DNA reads TGTGCCACCAGCAGAGAAGGGACTAGCGGGAGGAAAACCGGGGAGCTGTTTTTT.

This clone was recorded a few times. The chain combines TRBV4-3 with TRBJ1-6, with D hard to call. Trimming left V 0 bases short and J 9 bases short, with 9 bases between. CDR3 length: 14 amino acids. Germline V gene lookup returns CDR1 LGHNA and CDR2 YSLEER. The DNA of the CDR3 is TGCGCCAGCAGCCAAGAAGGCCCGGGTTCACCCCTCCACTTT. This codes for CASSQEGPGSPLHF.

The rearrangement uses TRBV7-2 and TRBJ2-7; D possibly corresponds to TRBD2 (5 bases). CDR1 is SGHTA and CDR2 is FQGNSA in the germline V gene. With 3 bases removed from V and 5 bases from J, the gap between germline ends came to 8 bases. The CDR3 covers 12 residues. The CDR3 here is CASSFGVHEQYF. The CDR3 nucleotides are TGTGCCAGCAGCTTCGGGGTCCACGAGCAGTACTTC.